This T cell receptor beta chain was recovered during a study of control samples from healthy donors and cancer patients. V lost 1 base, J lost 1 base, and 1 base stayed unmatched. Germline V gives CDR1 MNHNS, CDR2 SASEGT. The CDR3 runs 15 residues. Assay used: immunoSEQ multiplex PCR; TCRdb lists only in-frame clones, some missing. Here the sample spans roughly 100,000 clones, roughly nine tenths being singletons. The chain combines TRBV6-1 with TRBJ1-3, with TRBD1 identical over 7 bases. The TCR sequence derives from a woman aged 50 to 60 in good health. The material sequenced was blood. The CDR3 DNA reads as TGTGCCAGCAGTGAAGGCAGGGGGTCTGGAAACACCATATATTTT. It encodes CASSEGRGSGNTIYF.